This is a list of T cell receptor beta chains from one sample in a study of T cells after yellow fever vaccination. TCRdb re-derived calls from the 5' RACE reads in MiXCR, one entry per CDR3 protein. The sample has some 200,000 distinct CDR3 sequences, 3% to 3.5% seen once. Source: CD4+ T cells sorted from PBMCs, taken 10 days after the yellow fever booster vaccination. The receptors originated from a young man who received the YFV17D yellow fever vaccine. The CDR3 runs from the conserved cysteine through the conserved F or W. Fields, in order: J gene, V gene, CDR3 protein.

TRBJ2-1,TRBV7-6,CASSLANSAGGPQEQFF
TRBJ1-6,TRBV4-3,CASSQDGAGGGSPLHF
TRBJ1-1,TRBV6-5,CASSWGGYTEAFF
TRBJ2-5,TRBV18,CASSQGQGAFETQYF
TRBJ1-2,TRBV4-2,CASSQVAEANYGYTF
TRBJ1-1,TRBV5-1,CASSLGVNRGENTEAFF
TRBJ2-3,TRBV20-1,CSARQGGDTQYF
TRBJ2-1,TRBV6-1,CASSEVYEQFF
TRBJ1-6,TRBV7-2,CASSLTASSYNSPLHF
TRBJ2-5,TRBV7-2,CASSLWGRGQETQYF
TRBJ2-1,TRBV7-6,CASRLTLADNEQFF
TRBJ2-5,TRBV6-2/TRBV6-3,CASRRYRDLQETQYF
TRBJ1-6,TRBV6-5,CAVGGSYNSPLHF
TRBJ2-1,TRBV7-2,CASSQSPQRGGGGEQFF
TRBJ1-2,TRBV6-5,CASRFDRGGYTF
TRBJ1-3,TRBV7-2,CASSLVTAGNTIYF
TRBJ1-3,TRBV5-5,CASSPQGMVSGNTIYF
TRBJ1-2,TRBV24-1,CATSDYWTGRNYGYTF
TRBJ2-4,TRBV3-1,CASSQPRDYKNIQYF
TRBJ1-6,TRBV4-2,CASSQEPPSPLHF
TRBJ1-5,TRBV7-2,CASSLAGPSLEPQHF
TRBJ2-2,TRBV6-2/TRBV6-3,CASSKGSTGELFF
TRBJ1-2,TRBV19,CASSMRRANYGYTF
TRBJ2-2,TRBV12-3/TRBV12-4,CASSLRGKPTGELFF
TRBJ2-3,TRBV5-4,CASSLGDRQADTQYF
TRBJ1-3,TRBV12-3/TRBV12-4,CASSTRQNSGNTIYF
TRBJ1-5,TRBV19,CASSIGSFSGQPQHF
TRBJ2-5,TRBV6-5,CASRTGGSETQYF
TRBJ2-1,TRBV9,CASSRTSAWEQFF
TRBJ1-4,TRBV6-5,CASSYRGARLEKLFF
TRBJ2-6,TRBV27,CASSPMVGVAGANVLTF
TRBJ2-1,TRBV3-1,CASSQDLRGGPMDEQFF
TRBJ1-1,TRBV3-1,CASNPRDRGLGEAFF
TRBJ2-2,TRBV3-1,CASSHARGLGSHTGELFF
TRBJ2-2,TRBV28,CASRRGDTGELFF
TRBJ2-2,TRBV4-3,CASSQGQLTGELFF
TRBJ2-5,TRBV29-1,CSVFPGGETQYF
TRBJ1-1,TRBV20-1,CSAREEADTEAFF
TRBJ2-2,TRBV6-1,CASSGTGLKAGELFF
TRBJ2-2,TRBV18,CASRTGATKPGELFF
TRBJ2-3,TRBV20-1,CSALQGAADTQYF
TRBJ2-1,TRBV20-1,CSARRSSGGSYNEQFF
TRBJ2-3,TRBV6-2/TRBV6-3,CASSYRMRRTSGGPQGDTQYF
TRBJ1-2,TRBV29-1,CSDEGAYGYTF
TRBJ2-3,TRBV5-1,CASSFGGGPSTDTQYF
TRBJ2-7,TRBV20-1,CSATSGGYEQYF
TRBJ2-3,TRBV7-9,CASSLYLGSRDTDTQYF
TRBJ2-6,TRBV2,CASSPPAGSGANVLTF
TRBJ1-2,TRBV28,CASSIGTGTNYGYTF
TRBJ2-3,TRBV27,CASSPRTGVVGTQYF
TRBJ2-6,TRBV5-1,CATAQGAGANVLTF
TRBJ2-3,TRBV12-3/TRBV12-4,CASTLGLAGGSDTQYF